This TCR beta chain emerged from a study of metastatic and nonmetastatic thyroid tumors. Study in general: For malignant and benign thyroid patients, tumor or nodule tissue and blood were the sources whose repertoires were compared.

Broader study findings: Benign nodules were reported to have significantly lower TCR beta diversity than malignant thyroid tumors, in blood and tumor.

This clone occurred many times. No antigen is known for it. The CDR3 is made up of 20 amino acids. From germline, CDR1 is LNHDA and CDR2 SQIVND (reference sequence). Trimming removed 5 bases from V and 9 bases from J, with 34 bases in between. Thyroid surgery was performed in patients who had received no treatment beforehand. TCRdb reassembled clones from the PCR reads with MiXCR. The sample gives tens of thousands of clones, roughly an eighth of which show up once; over 7% is in the top ten. The chain uses TRBV19 and TRBJ1-4; no clear D gene. The sequence was obtained from a female donor with papillary thyroid cancer or a benign thyroid nodule (not recorded which). Some clones in this sample may be carry-over from other donors' samples. Material for sequencing was tumor tissue. The CDR3 nucleotides read TGTGCCAGTAGTTCTTACGAGGGATTCGGACCGAAAGGGAGGGAAAAAAAACTGTTTTTT. Amino acids: CASSSYEGFGPKGREKKLFF.